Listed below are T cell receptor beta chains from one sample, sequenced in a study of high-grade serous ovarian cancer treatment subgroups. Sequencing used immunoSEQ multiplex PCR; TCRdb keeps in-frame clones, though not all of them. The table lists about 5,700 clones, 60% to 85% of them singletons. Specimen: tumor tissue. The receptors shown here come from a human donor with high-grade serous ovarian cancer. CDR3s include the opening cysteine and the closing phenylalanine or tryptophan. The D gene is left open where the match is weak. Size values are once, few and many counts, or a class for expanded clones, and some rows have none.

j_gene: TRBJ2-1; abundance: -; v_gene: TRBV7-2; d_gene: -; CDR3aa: CASSLARGIYNEQFF; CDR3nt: TGTGCCAGCAGCTTAGCCCGAGGGATTTACAATGAGCAGTTCTTC
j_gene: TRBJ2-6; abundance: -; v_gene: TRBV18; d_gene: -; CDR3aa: CASSSRNSGANVLTF; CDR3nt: TGTGCCAGCTCTTCAAGAAACTCTGGGGCCAACGTCCTGACTTTC
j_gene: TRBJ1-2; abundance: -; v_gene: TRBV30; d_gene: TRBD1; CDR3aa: CAWREDRGVNGYTF; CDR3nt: TGTGCCTGGAGAGAAGACAGGGGGGTTAATGGCTACACCTTC
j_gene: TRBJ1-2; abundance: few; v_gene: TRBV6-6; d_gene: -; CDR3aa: CASSYDSSYGYTF; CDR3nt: TGTGCCAGCAGTTACGACAGTTCCTATGGCTACACCTTC
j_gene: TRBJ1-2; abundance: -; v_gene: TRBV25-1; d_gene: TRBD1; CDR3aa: CASSGGGPGQGGYGYTF; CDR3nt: TGTGCCAGCAGTGGAGGTGGGCCGGGACAGGGAGGCTATGGCTACACCTTC
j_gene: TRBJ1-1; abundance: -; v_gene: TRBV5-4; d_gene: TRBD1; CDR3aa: CASRKQGEGTEAFF; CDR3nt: TGTGCCAGCAGGAAACAGGGGGAGGGCACTGAAGCTTTCTTT
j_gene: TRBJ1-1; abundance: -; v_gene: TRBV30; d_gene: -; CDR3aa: CAWSTRGAGTEAFF; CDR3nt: TGTGCCTGGAGTACTCGGGGGGCTGGCACTGAAGCTTTCTTT
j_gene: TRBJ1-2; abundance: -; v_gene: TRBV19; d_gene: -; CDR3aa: CASSIGRAYGYTF; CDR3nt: TGTGCCAGTAGTATTGGTCGGGCGTATGGCTACACCTTC
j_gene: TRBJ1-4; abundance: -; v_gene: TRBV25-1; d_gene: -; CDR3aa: CASSESSPGANEKLFF; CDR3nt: TGTGCCAGCAGTGAATCTTCTCCGGGAGCTAATGAAAAACTGTTTTTT
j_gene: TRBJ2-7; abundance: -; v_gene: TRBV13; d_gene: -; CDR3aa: CASSSDAAASEQYF; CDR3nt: TGTGCCAGCAGCTCGGATGCGGCGGCTTCCGAGCAGTACTTC
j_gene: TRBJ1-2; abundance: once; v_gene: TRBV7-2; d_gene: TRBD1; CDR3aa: CASSRPQGVGYGYTF; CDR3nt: TGTGCCAGCAGCCGACCTCAGGGGGTCGGTTATGGCTACACCTTC